A single sample gave rise to the 8 T cell receptor beta chains below, sequenced in a study of shared clonotypes between healthy human individuals. Measured with immunoSEQ multiplex PCR; TCRdb has only the in-frame clones, and not every one. The table lists about 1.1 million clones, about 80% of them singletons. The sequenced material came from memory CD4+ T cells from PBMCs. Subset here: CD45RA-negative fraction. The source is a man aged 18-30 years in good health. Some clones in this sample may be carry-over from other donors' samples.

A note on this clone: Other DNA sequences in the same sample also yield this CDR3. This rearrangement joins TRBV5-1 to TRBJ2-6; D remains ambiguous. CDR3 length: 16 amino acids. From germline, CDR1 is SGHRS and CDR2 YFSETQ. Trimming cost V 2 bases and J 0 bases, with 9 bases left between them. The DNA of the CDR3 is TGCGCCAGCAGCTTAGGTTCCCCCTCTGGGGCCAACGTCCTGACTTTC. It specifies CASSLGSPSGANVLTF.

A few counts support this clone. V is TRBV2 and J is TRBJ1-1, with no clear D. The V end was cut by 3 bases, the J end by 8 bases, with 7 bases between. From germline, CDR1 is SNHLY and CDR2 FYNNEI. The CDR3 runs to 11 residues. CDR3 region: CASSDRKEAFF. The DNA for the CDR3 is TGTGCCAGCAGTGACAGAAAAGAAGCTTTCTTT.

The chain employs TRBV10-3 and TRBJ1-2, with D perhaps TRBD1 (5 bases). The CDR3 spans 14 residues. Germline V gene data show CDR1 as ENHRY and CDR2 as SYGVKD. V was clipped by 0 bases and J by 8 bases, with 13 bases between them. The CDR3 sequence: CAISESNWGGGYTF. The CDR3 nucleotides read TGTGCCATCAGTGAGTCGAATTGGGGCGGCGGCTACACCTTC.

V is TRBV5-1 and J is TRBJ2-1; 9 positions agree with TRBD2. J gave up 7 bases and V 3 bases, and 11 bases lay outside the gene matches. CDR3 length: 16 residues. Germline CDR1 reads SGHRS; CDR2 reads YFSETQ. CDR3 loop: CASSWGALAGSNEQFF. The CDR3 region has the DNA TGCGCCAGCAGCTGGGGGGCTCTAGCGGGGTCTAATGAGCAGTTCTTC. Based on the CDR3 plus reference TRBV5-1 and TRBJ2-1, the full variable domain is KAGVTQTPRYLIKTRGQQVTLSCSPISGHRSVSWYQQTPGQGLQFLFEYFSETQRNKGNFPGRFSGRQFSNSRSEMNVSTLELGDSALYLCASSWGALAGSNEQFFGPGTRLTVL.

This chain connects TRBV6-5 to TRBJ2-4; D unclear. The CDR3 consists of 13 residues. The V end lost 2 bases, the J end lost 1 base, and 3 bases lay between the germline ends. Per the germline V gene, CDR1 is MNHEY and CDR2 is SVGAGI. CDR3 sequence reads: CASSYGAKNIQYF. The CDR3 nucleotides read TGTGCCAGCAGTTACGGTGCCAAAAACATTCAGTACTTC.

In this sample, this clone turned up a few times. The rearrangement uses TRBV6-6 and TRBJ1-1; D is undetermined. V was pared by 5 bases and J by 1 base, with 14 bases between. CDR1 and CDR2 (germline): MNHNY, SVGAGI (reference sequence). This CDR3 spans 15 amino acids. The CDR3 protein is CASSSRAQRNTEAFF. The DNA of the CDR3 is TGTGCCAGCAGTAGCCGGGCACAACGGAACACTGAAGCTTTCTTT.

This clone was found once. This sequence joins TRBV28 and TRBJ2-1; D is unresolved. Looked up from germline, CDR1 is MDHEN and CDR2 is SYDVKM. This CDR3 is 15 amino acids long. Trimming took 4 bases from V and 0 from J, leaving 10 bases between them. This CDR3 reads CASSSTKSSYNEQFF. The CDR3 nucleotides read TGTGCCAGCAGTTCCACCAAGAGCTCCTACAATGAGCAGTTCTTC. The full variable domain, its missing parts supplied by reference TRBV28 and TRBJ2-1, is DVKVTQSSRYLVKRTGEKVFLECVQDMDHENMFWYRQDPGLGLRLIYFSYDVKMKEKGDIPEGYSVSREKKERFSLILESASTNQTSMYLCASSSTKSSYNEQFFGPGTRLTVL.

This clone was observed a handful of times. The rearrangement joins TRBV10-3 to TRBJ1-2; 7 bases fit TRBD1. CDR3 length: 15 residues. Germline values: CDR1 ENHRY, CDR2 SYGVKD. J gave up 2 bases and V 3 bases, and 6 bases lay outside the gene matches. The CDR3 DNA follows: TGTGCCATCAGTGAACCGACAGGGTTAAACTATGGCTACACCTTC. Translating it yields CAISEPTGLNYGYTF.